This TCR beta chain appears in the sequencing data of a study of blood T cell repertoires in COVID-19. This CDR3 is built from 14 residues. Trimming cost V 9 bases and J 4 bases, with 14 bases left between them. Germline loops: CDR1 KGHDR, CDR2 SFDVKD. Sequencing was performed with immunoSEQ multiplex PCR; in TCRdb, only in-frame clones are kept and a portion is missing. The sample has roughly 350,000 clones, under 95% seen once; the top ten hold approximately 18%. This TCR derives from a woman aged 30 to 39 who had recovered from COVID-19. This sequence joins TRBV24-1 and TRBJ1-4, with a possible D match to TRBD1 (6 bases). Sequencing was done on a sample of PBMCs or T cells enriched from blood (not recorded which). The CDR3 region has the DNA TGTGCCACCTCGGGGGGGGCGCTTAATGAAAAACTGTTTTTT. Amino acid sequence: CATSGGALNEKLFF.